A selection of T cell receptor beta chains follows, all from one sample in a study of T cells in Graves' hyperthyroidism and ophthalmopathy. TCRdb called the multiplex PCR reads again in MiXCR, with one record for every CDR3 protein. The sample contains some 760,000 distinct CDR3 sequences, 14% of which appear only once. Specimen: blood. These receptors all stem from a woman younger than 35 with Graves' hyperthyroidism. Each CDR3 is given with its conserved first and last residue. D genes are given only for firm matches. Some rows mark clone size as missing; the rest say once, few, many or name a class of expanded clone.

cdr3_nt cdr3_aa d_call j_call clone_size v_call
TGTGCCTGGAGTGCCGGGGGGATAGGTTACGGCTACACCTTC CAWSAGGIGYGYTF - TRBJ1-2 many TRBV30
TGTGCCAGCAGCTTGGCCCGGGCCCTGACCGGGGCCAGCGGGAGGCCCTACGAGCAGTACTTC CASSLARALTGASGRPYEQYF TRBD2 TRBJ2-7 many TRBV13
TGCGCCAGCAGCCAAGATCTCGCAGATACGCAGTATTTT CASSQDLADTQYF - TRBJ2-3 few TRBV4-3
TGTGCCAGCAGCTCATCTCGGACTAGTGCTGAAGGGCGGTACTTC CASSSSRTSAEGRYF TRBD2 TRBJ2-7 - TRBV7-8
TGTGCCAGCAGTGAAACTGACAGGGACGAAAAACTGTTTTTT CASSETDRDEKLFF TRBD1 TRBJ1-4 many TRBV2
TGCGCCAGCAGCCGAGGACTAGCGGGAGGGGACACCGGGGAGCTGTTTTTT CASSRGLAGGDTGELFF TRBD2 TRBJ2-2 many TRBV4-1
TGTGCCAGCAGTCCTCAGGGGGCAAATCAGCCCCAGCATTTT CASSPQGANQPQHF TRBD1 TRBJ1-5 many TRBV12-3/TRBV12-4
TGTGCCAGCAGCTTAGACGGGGGGGGCGCCTACGAGCAGTACTTC CASSLDGGGAYEQYF TRBD2 TRBJ2-7 many TRBV7-2
TGTGCCAGCAGCATCGACAGGGCGGATTCACCCCTCCACTTT CASSIDRADSPLHF TRBD1 TRBJ1-6 - TRBV7-8
TGTGCCAGCAGCTCGGGACAGGGGTTCTCCGAGCAGTACTTC CASSSGQGFSEQYF TRBD1 TRBJ2-7 many TRBV7-6
TGCAGTGCCAAAGCGACAGGGGACCTATCCTACGAGCAGTACTTC CSAKATGDLSYEQYF TRBD1 TRBJ2-7 - TRBV20-1
TGTGCCAGCAGTTACTCAGTCGGGAGGGGGTTCTTC CASSYSVGRGFF TRBD2 TRBJ2-1 few TRBV6-2/TRBV6-3
TGTGCCAGCTCACCATCTTCGGATGAGCAGTTCTTC CASSPSSDEQFF - TRBJ2-1 many TRBV18
TGTGCCAGCAGCCCCGGGGGTGCGAGCACAGATACGCAGTATTTT CASSPGGASTDTQYF - TRBJ2-3 many TRBV5-6
TGTGCCAGCAGAGAGGGGTCGTACAGGGCCTATGAGCAGTTCTTC CASREGSYRAYEQFF - TRBJ2-1 few TRBV12-3/TRBV12-4
TGTGCCAGCAGCTTGGAGTGGACTAGCGGGATCCTCACAGATACGCAGTATTTT CASSLEWTSGILTDTQYF TRBD2 TRBJ2-3 many TRBV5-8
TGCGCCAGCAGCCAAGGTCAAGGGGTAGTAGGCAATCAGCCCCAGCATTTT CASSQGQGVVGNQPQHF - TRBJ1-5 many TRBV4-1
TGTGCCAGCAGCGCAGGGCTTTCAGCTTTCTTT CASSAGLSAFF - TRBJ1-1 - TRBV5-8
TGTGCCAGCAGCCGGCACCTAACAAGTTACAATGAGCAGTTCTTC CASSRHLTSYNEQFF - TRBJ2-1 many TRBV7-3
TGTGCCAGCAGCTTATACAGCCTGGGCACAGATACGCAGTATTTT CASSLYSLGTDTQYF - TRBJ2-3 few TRBV7-6
TGTGCCAGTAGTATAGTGTTGAGCGGACAGACGAACTATGGCTACACCTTC CASSIVLSGQTNYGYTF - TRBJ1-2 few TRBV19
TGTGCCAGCAGCTTAGCGGGGGGAGAGTTCACTGAAGCTTTCTTT CASSLAGGEFTEAFF - TRBJ1-1 many TRBV7-2
TGTGCCAGCTCACCGGGGACAGGGACCCACGGGGGGCAGTACTTC CASSPGTGTHGGQYF TRBD1 TRBJ2-7 many TRBV18
TGTGCCAGCAGCTTAACCCCCAACAACGACGAGCAGTACTTC CASSLTPNNDEQYF - TRBJ2-7 many TRBV7-3
TGTGCCACCAATCCAACCGGGACTAGCGGTTTTGCCTACAATGAGCAGTTCTTC CATNPTGTSGFAYNEQFF TRBD2 TRBJ2-1 - TRBV19
TGTGCCAGCTCTTTGACTAGCGGGCAGGAGCAGTTCTTC CASSLTSGQEQFF TRBD2 TRBJ2-1 few TRBV18
TGTGCCAGCTCAGCACCGGGACTAGCGGGAGGGCCAACAGATACGCAGTATTTT CASSAPGLAGGPTDTQYF TRBD2 TRBJ2-3 once TRBV18
TGTGCCAGCAGCTTAGTCTGGACAGGGGTTTCCAATGAGCAGTTCTTC CASSLVWTGVSNEQFF TRBD1 TRBJ2-1 few TRBV11-2